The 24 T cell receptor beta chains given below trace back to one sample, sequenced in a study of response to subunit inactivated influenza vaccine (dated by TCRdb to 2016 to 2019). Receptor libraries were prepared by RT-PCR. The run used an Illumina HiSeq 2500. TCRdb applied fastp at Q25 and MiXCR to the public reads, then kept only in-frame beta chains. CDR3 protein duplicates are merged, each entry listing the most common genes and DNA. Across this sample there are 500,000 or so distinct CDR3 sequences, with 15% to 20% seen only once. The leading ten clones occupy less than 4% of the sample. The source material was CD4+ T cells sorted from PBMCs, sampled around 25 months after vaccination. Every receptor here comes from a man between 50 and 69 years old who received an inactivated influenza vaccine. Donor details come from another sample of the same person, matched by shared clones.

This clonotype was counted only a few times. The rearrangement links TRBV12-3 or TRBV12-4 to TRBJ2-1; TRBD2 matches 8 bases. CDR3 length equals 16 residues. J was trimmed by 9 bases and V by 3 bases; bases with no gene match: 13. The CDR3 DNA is TGTGCCAGCAGTTTGGGCAGGGCCGGGGCGGGGGGTGAGCAGTTCTTC. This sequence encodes CASSLGRAGAGGEQFF.

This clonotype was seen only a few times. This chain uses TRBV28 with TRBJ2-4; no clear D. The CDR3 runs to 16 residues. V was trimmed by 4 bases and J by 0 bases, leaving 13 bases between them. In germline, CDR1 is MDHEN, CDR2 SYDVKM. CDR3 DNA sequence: TGTGCCAGCAGTTCCGACCCCCGGCTAGCCAAAAACATTCAGTACTTC. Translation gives CASSSDPRLAKNIQYF.

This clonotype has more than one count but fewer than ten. CDR3 coding DNA: TGTGCCAGCTCATCGCGGACGGAGCCGGCAGAGACCCAGTACTTC. Translating it yields CASSSRTEPAETQYF. The chain recombines TRBV18 with TRBJ2-5; D uncertain. The CDR3 covers 15 residues. CDR1 KGHSH and CDR2 LQKENI come from the germline V gene. The germline V and J ends were trimmed by 5 bases and 4 bases, with 17 bases remaining between them.

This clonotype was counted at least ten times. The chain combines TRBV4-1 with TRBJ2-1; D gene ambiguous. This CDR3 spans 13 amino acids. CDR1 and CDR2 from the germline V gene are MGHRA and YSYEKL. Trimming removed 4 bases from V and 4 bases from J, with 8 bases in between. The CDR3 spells CASSPNLYNEQFF. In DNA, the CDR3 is TGCGCCAGCAGCCCCAATTTGTACAATGAGCAGTTCTTC.

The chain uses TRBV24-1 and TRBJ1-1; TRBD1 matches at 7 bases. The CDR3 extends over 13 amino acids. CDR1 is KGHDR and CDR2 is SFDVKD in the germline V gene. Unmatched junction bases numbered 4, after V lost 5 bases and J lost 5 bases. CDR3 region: CATSAAQGTEAFF. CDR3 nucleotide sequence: TGTGCCACCAGTGCCGCACAGGGGACTGAAGCTTTCTTT.

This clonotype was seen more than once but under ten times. CDR3 nucleotide sequence: TGTGCCAGCATAAGGGGTGGACAGGGGGCAAGACCTCGGTACAATGAGCAGTTCTTC. Its protein product is CASIRGGQGARPRYNEQFF. The J gene is TRBJ2-1, the V gene TRBV13, with 11 bases matching TRBD1. Losses at the gene ends were 7 bases for V and 4 bases for J; bases not matched to a gene: 18. Germline V gene data show CDR1 as PRHDT and CDR2 as FYEKMQ (reference sequence). This CDR3 comprises 19 residues.

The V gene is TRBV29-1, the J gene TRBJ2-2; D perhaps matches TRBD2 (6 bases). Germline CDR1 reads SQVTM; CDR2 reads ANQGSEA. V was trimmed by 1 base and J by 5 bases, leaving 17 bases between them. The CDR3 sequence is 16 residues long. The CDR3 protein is CSVEGFRGGRTGELFF. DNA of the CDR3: TGCAGCGTTGAAGGATTTCGGGGAGGAAGGACCGGGGAGCTGTTTTTT.

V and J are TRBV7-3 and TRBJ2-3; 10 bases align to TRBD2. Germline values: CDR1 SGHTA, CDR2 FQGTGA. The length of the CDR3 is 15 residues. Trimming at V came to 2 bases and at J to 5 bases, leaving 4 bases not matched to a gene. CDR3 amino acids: CASSLGLAGVDTQYF. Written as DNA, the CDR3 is TGTGCCAGCAGCTTAGGGCTAGCGGGAGTAGATACGCAGTATTTT.

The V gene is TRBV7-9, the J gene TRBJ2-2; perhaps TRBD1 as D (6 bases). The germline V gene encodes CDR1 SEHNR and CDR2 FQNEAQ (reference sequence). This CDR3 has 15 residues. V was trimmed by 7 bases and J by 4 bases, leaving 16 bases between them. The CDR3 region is CASTLSQGRTGELFF. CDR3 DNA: TGTGCCAGCACCCTATCCCAGGGGCGCACCGGGGAGCTGTTTTTT.

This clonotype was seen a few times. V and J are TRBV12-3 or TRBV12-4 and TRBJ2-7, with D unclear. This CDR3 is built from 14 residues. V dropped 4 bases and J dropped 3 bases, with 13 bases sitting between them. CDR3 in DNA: TGTGCCAGCAGTTCTCCCCGCGCCAGCTACGAGCAGTACTTC. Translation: CASSSPRASYEQYF.

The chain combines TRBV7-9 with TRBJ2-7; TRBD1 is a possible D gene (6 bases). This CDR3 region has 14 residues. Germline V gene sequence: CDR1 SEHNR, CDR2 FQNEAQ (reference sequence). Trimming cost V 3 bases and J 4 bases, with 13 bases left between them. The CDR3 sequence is CASSFSAGAYEQYF. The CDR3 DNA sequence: TGTGCCAGCAGCTTCAGTGCAGGGGCTTACGAGCAGTACTTC.

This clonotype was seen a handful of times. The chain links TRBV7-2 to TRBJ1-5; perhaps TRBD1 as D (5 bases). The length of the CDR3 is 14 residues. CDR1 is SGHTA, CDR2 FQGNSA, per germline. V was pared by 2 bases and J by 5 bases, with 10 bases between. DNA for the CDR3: TGTGCCAGCAGCTTAACCCTCAGGGATCAGCCCCAGCATTTT. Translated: CASSLTLRDQPQHF.

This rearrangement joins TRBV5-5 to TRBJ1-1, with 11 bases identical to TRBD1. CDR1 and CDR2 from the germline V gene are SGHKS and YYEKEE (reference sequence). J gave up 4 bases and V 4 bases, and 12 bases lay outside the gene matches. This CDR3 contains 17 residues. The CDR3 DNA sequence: TGTGCCAGCAGCCAGAGGACAGGGGGCATTTCGGGCACTGAAGCTTTCTTT. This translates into CASSQRTGGISGTEAFF.

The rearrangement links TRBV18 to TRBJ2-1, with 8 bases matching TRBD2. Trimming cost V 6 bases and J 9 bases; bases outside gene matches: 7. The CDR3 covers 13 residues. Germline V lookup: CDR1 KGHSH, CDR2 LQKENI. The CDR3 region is CASSELREVEQFF. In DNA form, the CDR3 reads TGTGCCAGCTCCGAGTTGCGGGAGGTTGAGCAGTTCTTC. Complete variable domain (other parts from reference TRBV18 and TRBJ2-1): NAGVMQNPRHLVRRRGQEARLRCSPMKGHSHVYWYRQLPEEGLKFMVYLQKENIIDESGMPKERFSAEFPKEGPSILRIQQVVRGDSAAYFCASSELREVEQFFGPGTRLTVL.

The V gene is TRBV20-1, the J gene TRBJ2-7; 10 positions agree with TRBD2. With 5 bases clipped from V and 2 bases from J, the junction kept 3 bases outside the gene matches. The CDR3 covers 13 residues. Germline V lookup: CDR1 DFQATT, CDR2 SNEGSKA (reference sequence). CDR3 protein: CSAYSGRAYEQYF. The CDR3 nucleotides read TGCAGTGCTTACAGCGGGAGGGCCTACGAGCAGTACTTC.

The CDR3 DNA reads TGCAGTGAGAGACTAGCGGGATCCACAGATACGCAGTATTTT. It codes for CSERLAGSTDTQYF. V usage is TRBV20-1 and J usage is TRBJ2-3; 11 bases are a match to TRBD2. Germline V gene lookup returns CDR1 DFQATT and CDR2 SNEGSKA (reference sequence). V was pared by 7 bases and J by 2 bases, with 5 bases of the junction left unmatched. The CDR3 consists of 14 residues.

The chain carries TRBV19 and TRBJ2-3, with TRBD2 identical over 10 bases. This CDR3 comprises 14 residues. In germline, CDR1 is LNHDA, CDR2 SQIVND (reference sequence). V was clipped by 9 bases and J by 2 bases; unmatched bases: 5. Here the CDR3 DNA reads TGTGCCAGAAGACTAGCGGGCCCCACAGATACGCAGTATTTT. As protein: CARRLAGPTDTQYF.

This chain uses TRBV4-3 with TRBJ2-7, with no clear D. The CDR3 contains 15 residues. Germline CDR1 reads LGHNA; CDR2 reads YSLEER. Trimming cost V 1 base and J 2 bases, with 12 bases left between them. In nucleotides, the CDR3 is TGCGCCAGCAGCCAAGCCCCGGGCGGAGCCTACGAGCAGTACTTC. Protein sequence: CASSQAPGGAYEQYF.

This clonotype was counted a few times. The CDR3 DNA is TGTGCCAGCAGCTTGGGTCCTGAGCAGTTCTTC. Its protein product is CASSLGPEQFF. The gene calls are TRBV7-8 and TRBJ2-1; D call uncertain. Germline V gene lookup returns CDR1 SGHVS and CDR2 FQNEAQ. CDR3 length equals 11 residues. Deletions cut 3 bases from V and 9 bases from J, with 6 bases between.

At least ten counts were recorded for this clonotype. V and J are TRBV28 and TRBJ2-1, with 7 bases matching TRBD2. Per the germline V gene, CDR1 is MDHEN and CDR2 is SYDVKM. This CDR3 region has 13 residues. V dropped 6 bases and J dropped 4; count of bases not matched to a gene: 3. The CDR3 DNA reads TGTGCCAGCAGAGGGCGGGGGTACAATGAGCAGTTCTTC. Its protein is CASRGRGYNEQFF.

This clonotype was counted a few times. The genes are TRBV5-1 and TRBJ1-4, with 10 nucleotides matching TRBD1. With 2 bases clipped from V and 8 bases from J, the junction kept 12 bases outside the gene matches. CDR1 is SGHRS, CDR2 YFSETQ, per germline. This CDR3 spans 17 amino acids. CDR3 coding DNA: TGCGCCAGCAGCTTCTCAGGGGGGACAGGGGCCAGCGAAAAACTGTTTTTT. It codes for CASSFSGGTGASEKLFF.

The CDR3 region is CASSTGAVRSPLHF. CDR3 DNA sequence: TGTGCCAGCAGCACAGGGGCCGTCCGTTCACCCCTCCACTTT. The rearrangement uses TRBV28 and TRBJ1-6; 7 bases map to TRBD1. Germline CDR1 MDHEN, CDR2 SYDVKM. After removal of 6 bases from V and 9 bases from J, the junction contained 8 bases not matched to a gene. The CDR3 spans 14 residues.

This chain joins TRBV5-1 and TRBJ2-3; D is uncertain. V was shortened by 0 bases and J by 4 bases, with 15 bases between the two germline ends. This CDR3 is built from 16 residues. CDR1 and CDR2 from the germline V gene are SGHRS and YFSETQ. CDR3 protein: CASSLGGSRSADTQYF. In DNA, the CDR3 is TGCGCCAGCAGCTTGGGGGGTAGCCGAAGCGCAGATACGCAGTATTTT.

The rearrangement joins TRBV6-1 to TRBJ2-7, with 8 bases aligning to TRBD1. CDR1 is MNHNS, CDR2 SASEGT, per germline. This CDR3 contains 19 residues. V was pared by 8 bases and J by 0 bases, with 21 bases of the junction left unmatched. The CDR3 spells CASGVARTGFTLSSYEQYF. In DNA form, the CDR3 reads TGTGCCAGCGGTGTAGCCCGGACAGGGTTTACCCTAAGCTCCTACGAGCAGTACTTC.